The clone carrying this T cell receptor (beta chain) was seen only once. As the sequencing template, cDNA was produced by extracting RNA and reverse transcribing it. The assay was immunoSEQ multiplex PCR, and TCRdb's table has in-frame clones only and misses some. The sample has 190,000 or so clones; around 60% are singletons. Trimming stripped 1 base from V and 5 bases from J, with 11 bases between. The CDR3 spans 14 residues. Germline V gene sequence: CDR1 SGHRS, CDR2 YFSETQ. This record comes from a study of CD8+ T cells in alopecia areata. Study background: Treated patients were given oral tofacitinib, which was dosed at 5 to 10 mg twice daily.

Regarding treatment: oral pan-JAK inhibitor, 5-10 mg twice daily. The TCR sequence derives from a human donor with alopecia areata. The sequenced sample was CD8+ T cells sorted from blood, obtained at week 24, from a patient treated with tofacitinib. The V call is TRBV5-1, the J call TRBJ2-3; the D call may be TRBD1 or TRBD2 (5 bases each). CDR3 nucleotides: TGCGCCAGCAGCTTGATGCAGGGACGAGATACGCAGTATTTT. Its protein is CASSLMQGRDTQYF.